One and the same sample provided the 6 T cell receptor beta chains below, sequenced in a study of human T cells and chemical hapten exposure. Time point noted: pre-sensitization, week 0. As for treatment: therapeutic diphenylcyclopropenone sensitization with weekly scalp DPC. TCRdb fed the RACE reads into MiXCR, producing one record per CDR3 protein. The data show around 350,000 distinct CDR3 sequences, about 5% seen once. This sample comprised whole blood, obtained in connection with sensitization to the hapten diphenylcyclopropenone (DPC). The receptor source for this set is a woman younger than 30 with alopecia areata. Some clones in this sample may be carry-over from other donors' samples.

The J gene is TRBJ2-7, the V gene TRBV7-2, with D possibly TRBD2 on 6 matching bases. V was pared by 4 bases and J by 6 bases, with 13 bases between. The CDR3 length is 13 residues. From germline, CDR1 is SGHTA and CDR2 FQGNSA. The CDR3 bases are TGTGCCAGCAGCTCCCGGTCCGGGGGCGAGCAGTACTTC. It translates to CASSSRSGGEQYF.

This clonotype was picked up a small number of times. The CDR3 is CASSYRVYYEQYF. CDR3 DNA sequence: TGTGCCAGCAGTTACAGGGTTTATTACGAGCAGTACTTC. The chain has TRBV6-5 and TRBJ2-7; D remains ambiguous. Germline V gene sequence: CDR1 MNHEY, CDR2 SVGAGI. The CDR3 runs to 13 residues. Trimming pared 2 bases from V and 4 bases from J, leaving 9 bases between.

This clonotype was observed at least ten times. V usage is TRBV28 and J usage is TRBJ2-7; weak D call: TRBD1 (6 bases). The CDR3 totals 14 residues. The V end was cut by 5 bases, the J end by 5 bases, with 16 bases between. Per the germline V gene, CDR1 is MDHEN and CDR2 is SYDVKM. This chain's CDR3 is CASSPQQGFHEQYF. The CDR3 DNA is TGTGCCAGCAGTCCCCAGCAGGGGTTCCACGAGCAGTACTTC.

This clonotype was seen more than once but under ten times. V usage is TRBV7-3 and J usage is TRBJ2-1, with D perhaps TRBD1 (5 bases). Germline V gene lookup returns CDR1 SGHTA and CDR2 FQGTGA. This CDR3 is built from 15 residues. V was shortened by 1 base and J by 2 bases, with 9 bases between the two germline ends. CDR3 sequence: CASSLMAGTYNEQFF. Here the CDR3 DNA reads TGTGCCAGCAGCTTAATGGCAGGGACCTACAATGAGCAGTTCTTC.

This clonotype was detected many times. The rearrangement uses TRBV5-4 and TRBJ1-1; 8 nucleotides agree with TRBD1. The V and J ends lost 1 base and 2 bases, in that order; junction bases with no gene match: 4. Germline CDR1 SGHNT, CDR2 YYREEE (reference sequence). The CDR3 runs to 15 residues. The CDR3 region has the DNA TGTGCCAGCAGCTTGTCAGGGGGCCTAAACACTGAAGCTTTCTTT. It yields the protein CASSLSGGLNTEAFF. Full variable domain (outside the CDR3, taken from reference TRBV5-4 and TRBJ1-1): ETGVTQSPTHLIKTRGQQVTLRCSSQSGHNTVSWYQQALGQGPQFIFQYYREEENGRGNFPPRFSGLQFPNYSSELNVNALELDDSALYLCASSLSGGLNTEAFFGQGTRLTVV.

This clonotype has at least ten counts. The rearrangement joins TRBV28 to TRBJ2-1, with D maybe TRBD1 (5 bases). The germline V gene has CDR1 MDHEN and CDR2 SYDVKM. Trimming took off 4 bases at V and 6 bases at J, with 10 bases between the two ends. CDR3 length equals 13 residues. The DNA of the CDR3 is TGTGCCAGCAGTTCGACAGTCCTCAATGAGCAGTTCTTC. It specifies CASSSTVLNEQFF.